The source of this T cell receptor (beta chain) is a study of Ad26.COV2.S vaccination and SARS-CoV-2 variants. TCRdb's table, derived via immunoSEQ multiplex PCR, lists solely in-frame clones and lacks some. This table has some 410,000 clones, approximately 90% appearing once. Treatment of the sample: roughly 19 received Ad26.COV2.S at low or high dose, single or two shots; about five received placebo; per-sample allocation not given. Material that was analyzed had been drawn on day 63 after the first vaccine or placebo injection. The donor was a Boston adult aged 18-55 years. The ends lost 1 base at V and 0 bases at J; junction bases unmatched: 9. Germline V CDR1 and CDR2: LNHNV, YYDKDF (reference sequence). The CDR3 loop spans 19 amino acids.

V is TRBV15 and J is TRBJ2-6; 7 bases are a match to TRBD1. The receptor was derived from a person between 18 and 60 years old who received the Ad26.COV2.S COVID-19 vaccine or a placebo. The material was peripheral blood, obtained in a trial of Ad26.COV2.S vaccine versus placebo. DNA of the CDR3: TGTGCCACCAGCAGAGCCAGACAGGGAAAATACTCTGGGGCCAACGTCCTGACTTTC. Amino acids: CATSRARQGKYSGANVLTF. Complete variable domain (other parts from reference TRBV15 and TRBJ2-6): DAMVIQNPRYQVTQFGKPVTLSCSQTLNHNVMYWYQQKSSQAPKLLFHYYDKDFNNEADTPDNFQSRRPNTSFCFLDIRSPGLGDTAMYLCATSRARQGKYSGANVLTFGAGSRLTVL.